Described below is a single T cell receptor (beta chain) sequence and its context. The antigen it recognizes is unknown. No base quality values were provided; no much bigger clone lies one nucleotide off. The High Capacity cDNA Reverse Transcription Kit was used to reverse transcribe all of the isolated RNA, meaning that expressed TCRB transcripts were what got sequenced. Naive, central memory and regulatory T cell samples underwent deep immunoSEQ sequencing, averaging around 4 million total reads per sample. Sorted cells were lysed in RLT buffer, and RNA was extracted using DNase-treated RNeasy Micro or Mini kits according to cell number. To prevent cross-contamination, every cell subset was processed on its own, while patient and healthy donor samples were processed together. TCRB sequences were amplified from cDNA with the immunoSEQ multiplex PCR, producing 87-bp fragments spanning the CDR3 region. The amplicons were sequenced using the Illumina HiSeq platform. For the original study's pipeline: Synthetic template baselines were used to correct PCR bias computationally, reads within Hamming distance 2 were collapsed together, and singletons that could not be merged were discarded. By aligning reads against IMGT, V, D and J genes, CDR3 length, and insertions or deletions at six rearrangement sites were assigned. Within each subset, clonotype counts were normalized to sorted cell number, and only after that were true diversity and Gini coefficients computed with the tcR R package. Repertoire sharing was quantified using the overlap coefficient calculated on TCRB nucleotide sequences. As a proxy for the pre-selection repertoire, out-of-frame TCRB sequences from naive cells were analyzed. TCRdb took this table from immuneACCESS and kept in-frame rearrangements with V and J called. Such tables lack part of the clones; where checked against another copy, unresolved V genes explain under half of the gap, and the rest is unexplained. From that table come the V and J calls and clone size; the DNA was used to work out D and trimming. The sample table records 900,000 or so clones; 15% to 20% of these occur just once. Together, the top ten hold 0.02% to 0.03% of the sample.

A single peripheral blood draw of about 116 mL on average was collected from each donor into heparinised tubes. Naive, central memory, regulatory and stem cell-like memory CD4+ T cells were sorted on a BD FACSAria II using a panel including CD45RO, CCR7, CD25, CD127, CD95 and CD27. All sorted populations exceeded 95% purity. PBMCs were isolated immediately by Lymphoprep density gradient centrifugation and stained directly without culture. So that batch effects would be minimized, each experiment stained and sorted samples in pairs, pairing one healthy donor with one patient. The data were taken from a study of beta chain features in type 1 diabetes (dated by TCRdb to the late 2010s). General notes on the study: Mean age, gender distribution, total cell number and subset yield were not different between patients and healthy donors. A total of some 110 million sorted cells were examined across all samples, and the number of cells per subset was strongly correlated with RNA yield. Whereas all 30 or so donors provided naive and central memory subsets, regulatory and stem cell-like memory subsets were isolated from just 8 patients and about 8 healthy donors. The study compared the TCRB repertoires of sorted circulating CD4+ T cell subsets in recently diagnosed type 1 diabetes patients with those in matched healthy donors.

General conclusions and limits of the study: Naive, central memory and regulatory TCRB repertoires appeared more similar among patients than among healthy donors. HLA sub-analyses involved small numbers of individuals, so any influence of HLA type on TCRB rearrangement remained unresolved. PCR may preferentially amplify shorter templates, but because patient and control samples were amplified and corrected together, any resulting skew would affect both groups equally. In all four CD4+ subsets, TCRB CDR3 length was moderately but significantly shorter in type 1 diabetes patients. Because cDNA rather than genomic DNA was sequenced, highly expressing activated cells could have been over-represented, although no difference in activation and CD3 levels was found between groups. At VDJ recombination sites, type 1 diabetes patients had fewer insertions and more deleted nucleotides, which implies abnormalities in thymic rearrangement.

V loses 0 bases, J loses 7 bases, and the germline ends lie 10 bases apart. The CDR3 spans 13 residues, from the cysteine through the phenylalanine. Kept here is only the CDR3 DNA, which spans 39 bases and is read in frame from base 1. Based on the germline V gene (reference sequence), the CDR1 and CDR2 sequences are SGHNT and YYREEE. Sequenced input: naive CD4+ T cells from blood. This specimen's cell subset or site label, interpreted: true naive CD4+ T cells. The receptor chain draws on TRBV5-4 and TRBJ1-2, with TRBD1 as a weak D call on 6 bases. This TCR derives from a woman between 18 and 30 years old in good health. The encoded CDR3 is CASSLDTGSGYTF. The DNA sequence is TGTGCCAGCAGCTTGGATACAGGGTCTGGCTACACCTTC.